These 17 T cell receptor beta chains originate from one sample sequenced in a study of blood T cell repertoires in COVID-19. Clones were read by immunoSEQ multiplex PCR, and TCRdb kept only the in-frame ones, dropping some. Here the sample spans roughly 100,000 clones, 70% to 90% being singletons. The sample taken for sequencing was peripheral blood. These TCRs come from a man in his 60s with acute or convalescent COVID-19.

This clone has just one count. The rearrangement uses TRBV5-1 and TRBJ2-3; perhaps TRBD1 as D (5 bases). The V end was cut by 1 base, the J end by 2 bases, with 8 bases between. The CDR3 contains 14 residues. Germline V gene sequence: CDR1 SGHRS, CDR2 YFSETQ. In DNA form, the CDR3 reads TGCGCCAGCAGCTTGCAGGGTTTCACAGATACGCAGTATTTT. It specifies CASSLQGFTDTQYF.

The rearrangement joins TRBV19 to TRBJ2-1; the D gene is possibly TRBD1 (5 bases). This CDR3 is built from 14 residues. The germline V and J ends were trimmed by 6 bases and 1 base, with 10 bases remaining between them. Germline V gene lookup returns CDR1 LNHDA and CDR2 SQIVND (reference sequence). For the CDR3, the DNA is TGTGCCAGTAGCCTAGGGGCGTCCTACAATGAGCAGTTCTTC. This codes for CASSLGASYNEQFF.

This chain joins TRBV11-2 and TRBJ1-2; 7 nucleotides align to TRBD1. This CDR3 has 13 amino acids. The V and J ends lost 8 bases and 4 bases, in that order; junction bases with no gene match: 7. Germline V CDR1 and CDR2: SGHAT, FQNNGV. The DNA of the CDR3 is TGTGCCAGCCGACCCCGGACAGGCTATGGCTACACCTTC. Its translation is CASRPRTGYGYTF. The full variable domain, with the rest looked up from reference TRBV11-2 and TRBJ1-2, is EAGVAQSPRYKIIEKRQSVAFWCNPISGHATLYWYQQILGQGPKLLIQFQNNGVVDDSQLPKDRFSAERLKGVDSTLKIQPAKLEDSAVYLCASRPRTGYGYTFGSGTRLTVV.

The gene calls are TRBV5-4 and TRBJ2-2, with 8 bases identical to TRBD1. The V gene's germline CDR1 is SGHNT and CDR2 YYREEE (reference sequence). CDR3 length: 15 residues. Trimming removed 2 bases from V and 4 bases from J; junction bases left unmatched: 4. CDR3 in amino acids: CASSLGQGATGELFF. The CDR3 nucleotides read TGTGCCAGCAGCTTAGGACAGGGCGCCACCGGGGAGCTGTTTTTT.

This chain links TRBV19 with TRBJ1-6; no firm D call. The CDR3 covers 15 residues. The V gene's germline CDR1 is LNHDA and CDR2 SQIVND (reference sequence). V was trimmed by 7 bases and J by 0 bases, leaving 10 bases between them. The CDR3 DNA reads TGTGCCAGTAACGTGAAGAGCTCCTATAATTCACCCCTCCACTTT. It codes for CASNVKSSYNSPLHF.

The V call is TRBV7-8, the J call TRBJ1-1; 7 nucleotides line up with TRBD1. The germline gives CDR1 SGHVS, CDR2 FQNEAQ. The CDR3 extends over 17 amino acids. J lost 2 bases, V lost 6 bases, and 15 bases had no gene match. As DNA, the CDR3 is TGTGCCAGCAGGCAGCGACAGGGCCTAGGGCCAAACACTGAAGCTTTCTTT. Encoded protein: CASRQRQGLGPNTEAFF. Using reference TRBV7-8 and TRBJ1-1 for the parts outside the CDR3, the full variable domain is GAGVSQSPRYKVAKRGQDVALRCDPISGHVSLFWYQQALGQGPEFLTYFQNEAQLDKSGLPSDRFFAERPEGSVSTLKIQRTQQEDSAVYLCASRQRQGLGPNTEAFFGQGTRLTVV.

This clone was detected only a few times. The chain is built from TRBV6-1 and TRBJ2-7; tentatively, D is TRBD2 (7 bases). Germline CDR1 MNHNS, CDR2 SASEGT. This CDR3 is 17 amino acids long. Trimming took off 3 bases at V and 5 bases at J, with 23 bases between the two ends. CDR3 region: CASSDRGRGRADNEQYV. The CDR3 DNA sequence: TGTGCCAGCAGTGATCGTGGGAGGGGGAGGGCTGACAACGAGCAGTACGTC.

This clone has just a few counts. The CDR3 region has the DNA TGTGCCAGCAGACGGGGGGACTATGGCTACACCTTC. The encoded protein is CASRRGDYGYTF. J is TRBJ1-2 and V is TRBV6-5, with D possibly being TRBD1 (5 bases). Germline CDR1 is MNHEY and CDR2 is SVGAGI. The CDR3 is 12 residues long. With 6 bases removed from V and 3 bases from J, the gap between germline ends came to 8 bases.

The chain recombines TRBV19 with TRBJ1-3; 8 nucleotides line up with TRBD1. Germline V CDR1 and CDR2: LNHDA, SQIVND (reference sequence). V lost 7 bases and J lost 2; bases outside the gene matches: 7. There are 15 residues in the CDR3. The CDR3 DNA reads TGTGCCAGTATACGAGAACAGGGGGCTGGAAACACCATATATTTT. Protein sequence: CASIREQGAGNTIYF.

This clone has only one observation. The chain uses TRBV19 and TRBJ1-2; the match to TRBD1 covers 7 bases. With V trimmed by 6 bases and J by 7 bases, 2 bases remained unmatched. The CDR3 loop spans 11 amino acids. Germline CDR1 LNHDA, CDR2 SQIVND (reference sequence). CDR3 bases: TGTGCCAGTAGCCAGGGGGGTGGCTACACCTTC. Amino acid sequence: CASSQGGGYTF.

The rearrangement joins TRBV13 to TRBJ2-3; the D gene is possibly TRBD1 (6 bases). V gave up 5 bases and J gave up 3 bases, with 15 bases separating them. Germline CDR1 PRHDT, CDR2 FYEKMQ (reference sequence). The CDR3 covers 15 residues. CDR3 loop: CASSPRYGTTDTQYF. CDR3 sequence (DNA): TGTGCCAGCAGCCCCCGCTACGGGACAACAGATACGCAGTATTTT. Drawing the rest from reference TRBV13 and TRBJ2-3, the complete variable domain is AAGVIQSPRHLIKEKRETATLKCYPIPRHDTVYWYQQGPGQDPQFLISFYEKMQSDKGSIPDRFSAQQFSDYHSELNMSSLELGDSALYFCASSPRYGTTDTQYFGPGTRLTVL.

Written as DNA, the CDR3 is TGTGCCAGCAGCCTAAAGTTTGAAGCTTTCTTT. Its translation: CASSLKFEAFF. This chain links TRBV7-9 with TRBJ1-1; D not resolved. The length of the CDR3 is 11 residues. V lost 5 bases and J lost 7, with 8 bases in between. CDR1 and CDR2 (germline): SEHNR, FQNEAQ (reference sequence).

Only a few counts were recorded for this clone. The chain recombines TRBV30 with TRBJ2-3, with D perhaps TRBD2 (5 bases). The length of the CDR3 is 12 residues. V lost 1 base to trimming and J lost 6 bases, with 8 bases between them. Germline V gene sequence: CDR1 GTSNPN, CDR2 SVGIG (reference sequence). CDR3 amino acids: CAWSGERDTQYF. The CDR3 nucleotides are TGTGCCTGGAGTGGGGAGAGGGATACGCAGTATTTT.

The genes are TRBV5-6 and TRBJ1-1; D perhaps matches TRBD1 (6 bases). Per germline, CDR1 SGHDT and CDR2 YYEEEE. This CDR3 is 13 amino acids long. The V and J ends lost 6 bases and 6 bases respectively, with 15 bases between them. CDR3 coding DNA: TGTGCCAGCACCCTTAACAGGGTCGCTGAAGCTTTCTTT. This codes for CASTLNRVAEAFF.

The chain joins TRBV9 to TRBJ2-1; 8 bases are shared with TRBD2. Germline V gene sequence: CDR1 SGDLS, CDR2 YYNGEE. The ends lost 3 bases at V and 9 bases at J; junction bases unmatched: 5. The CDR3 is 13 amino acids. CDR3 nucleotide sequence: TGTGCCAGCAGCGAGGGACTAGTCTTTGAGCAGTTCTTC. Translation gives CASSEGLVFEQFF.

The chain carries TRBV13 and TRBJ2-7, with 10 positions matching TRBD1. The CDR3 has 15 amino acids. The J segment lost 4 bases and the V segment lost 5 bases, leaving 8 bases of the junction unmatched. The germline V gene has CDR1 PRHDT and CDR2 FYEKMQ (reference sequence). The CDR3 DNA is TGTGCCAGCAGCCCAGAGACAGGGGGCAGTTACGAGCAGTACTTC. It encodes CASSPETGGSYEQYF.

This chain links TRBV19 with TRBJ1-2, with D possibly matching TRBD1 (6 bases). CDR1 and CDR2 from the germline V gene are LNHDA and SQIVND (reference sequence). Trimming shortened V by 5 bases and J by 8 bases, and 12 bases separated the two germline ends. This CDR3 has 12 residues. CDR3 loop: CASSAGARGYTF. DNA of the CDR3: TGTGCCAGTAGTGCGGGGGCACGGGGCTACACCTTC.